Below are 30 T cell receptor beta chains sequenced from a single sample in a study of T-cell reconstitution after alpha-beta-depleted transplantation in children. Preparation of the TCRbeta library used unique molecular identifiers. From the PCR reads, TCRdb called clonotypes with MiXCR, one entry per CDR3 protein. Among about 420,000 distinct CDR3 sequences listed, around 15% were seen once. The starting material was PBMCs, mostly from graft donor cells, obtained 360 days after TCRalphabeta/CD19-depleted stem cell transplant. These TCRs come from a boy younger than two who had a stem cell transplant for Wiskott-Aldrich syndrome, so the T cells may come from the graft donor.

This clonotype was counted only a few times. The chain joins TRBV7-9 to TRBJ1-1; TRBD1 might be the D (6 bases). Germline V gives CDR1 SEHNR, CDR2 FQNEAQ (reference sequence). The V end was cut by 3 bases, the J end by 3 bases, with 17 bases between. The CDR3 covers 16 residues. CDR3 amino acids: CASSLNRAVSDTEAFF. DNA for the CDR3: TGTGCCAGCAGCTTGAACAGGGCGGTTTCGGACACTGAAGCTTTCTTT. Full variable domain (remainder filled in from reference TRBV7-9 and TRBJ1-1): DTGVSQNPRHKITKRGQNVTFRCDPISEHNRLYWYRQTLGQGPEFLTYFQNEAQLEKSRLLSDRFSAERPKGSFSTLEIQRTEQGDSAMYLCASSLNRAVSDTEAFFGQGTRLTVV.

CDR3 loop: CASSFRRTGAYEQYF. CDR3 nucleotide sequence: TGTGCCAGCAGCTTCCGCAGGACAGGGGCCTACGAGCAGTACTTC. The chain combines TRBV5-6 with TRBJ2-7, with 9 bases fitting TRBD1. V was pared by 2 bases and J by 2 bases, with 5 bases of the junction left unmatched. CDR3 length equals 15 residues. Germline assignment: CDR1 SGHDT and CDR2 YYEEEE.

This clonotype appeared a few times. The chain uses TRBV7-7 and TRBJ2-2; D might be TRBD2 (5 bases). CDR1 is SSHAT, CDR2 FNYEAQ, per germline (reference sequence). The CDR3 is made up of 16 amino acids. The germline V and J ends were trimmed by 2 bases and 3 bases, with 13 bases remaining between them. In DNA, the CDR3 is TGTGCCAGCAGCTTAAGGTCAAGGGAGTACACCGGGGAGCTGTTTTTT. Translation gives CASSLRSREYTGELFF.

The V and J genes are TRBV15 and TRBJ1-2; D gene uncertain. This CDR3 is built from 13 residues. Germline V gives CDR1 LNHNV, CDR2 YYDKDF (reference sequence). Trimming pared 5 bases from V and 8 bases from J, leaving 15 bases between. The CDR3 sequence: CATSVDPRRGYTF. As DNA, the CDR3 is TGTGCCACCAGCGTGGACCCTCGGCGAGGCTACACCTTC.

In DNA form, the CDR3 reads TGCAGTGCTGGGCCTCGCGTGTTGGATGAGCAGTTCTTC. Its translation is CSAGPRVLDEQFF. The rearrangement uses TRBV20-1 and TRBJ2-1, with D hard to call. Trimming took 5 bases from V and 8 from J, leaving 16 bases between them. This CDR3 has 13 residues. The V gene's germline CDR1 is DFQATT and CDR2 SNEGSKA (reference sequence).

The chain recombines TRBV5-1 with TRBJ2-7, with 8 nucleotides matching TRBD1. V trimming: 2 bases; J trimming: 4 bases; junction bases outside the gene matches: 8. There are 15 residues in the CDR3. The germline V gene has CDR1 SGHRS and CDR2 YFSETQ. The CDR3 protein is CASSFLDRVGYEQYF. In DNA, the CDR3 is TGCGCCAGCAGCTTTTTGGACAGGGTCGGTTACGAGCAGTACTTC.

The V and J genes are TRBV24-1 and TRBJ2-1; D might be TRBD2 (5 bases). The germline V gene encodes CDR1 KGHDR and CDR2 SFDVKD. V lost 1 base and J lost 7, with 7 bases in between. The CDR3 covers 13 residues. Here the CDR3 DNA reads TGTGCCACCAGTGATTTCCCGGGGAATGAGCAGTTCTTC. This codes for CATSDFPGNEQFF.

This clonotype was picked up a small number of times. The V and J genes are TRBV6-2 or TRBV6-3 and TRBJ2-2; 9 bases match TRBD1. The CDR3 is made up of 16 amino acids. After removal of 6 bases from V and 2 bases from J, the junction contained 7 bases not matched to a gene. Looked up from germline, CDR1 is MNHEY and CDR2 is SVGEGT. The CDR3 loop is CASSADRGGNTGELFF. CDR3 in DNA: TGTGCCAGCAGCGCTGACAGGGGGGGAAACACCGGGGAGCTGTTTTTT.

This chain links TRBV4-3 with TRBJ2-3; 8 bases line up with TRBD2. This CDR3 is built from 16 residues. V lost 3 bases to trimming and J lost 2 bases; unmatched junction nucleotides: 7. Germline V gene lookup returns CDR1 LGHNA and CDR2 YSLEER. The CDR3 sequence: CASSHLSGGFTDTQYF. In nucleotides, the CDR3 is TGCGCCAGCAGCCATTTAAGCGGGGGATTCACAGATACGCAGTATTTT.

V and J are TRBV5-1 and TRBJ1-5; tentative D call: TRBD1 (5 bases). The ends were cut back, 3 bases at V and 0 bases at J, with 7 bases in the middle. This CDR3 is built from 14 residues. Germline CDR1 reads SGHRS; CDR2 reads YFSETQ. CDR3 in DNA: TGCGCCAGCAGCTCTGGGGCTAGCAATCAGCCCCAGCATTTT. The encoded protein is CASSSGASNQPQHF.

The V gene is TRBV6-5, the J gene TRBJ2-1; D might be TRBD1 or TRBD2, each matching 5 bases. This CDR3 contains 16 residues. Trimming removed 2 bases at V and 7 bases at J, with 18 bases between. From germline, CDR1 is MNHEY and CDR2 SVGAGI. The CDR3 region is CASSYGTWVIGNEQFF. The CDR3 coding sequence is TGTGCCAGCAGTTACGGGACCTGGGTCATAGGGAATGAGCAGTTCTTC.

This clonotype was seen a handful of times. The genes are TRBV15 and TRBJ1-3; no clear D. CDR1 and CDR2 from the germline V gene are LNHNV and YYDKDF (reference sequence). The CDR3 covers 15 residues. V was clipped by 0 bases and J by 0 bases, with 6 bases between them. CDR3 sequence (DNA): TGTGCCACCAGCAGAGATAGCCACTCTGGAAACACCATATATTTT. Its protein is CATSRDSHSGNTIYF.

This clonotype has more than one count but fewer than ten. The CDR3 reads CASSQALGLAGGPKETQYF. In nucleotides, the CDR3 is TGCGCCAGCAGCCAAGCCCTGGGACTAGCGGGAGGGCCGAAAGAGACCCAGTACTTC. The chain has TRBV4-3 and TRBJ2-5; TRBD2 matches 16 bases. After removal of 1 base from V and 3 bases from J, the junction contained 8 bases not matched to a gene. The CDR3 is made up of 19 amino acids. Germline V gives CDR1 LGHNA, CDR2 YSLEER.

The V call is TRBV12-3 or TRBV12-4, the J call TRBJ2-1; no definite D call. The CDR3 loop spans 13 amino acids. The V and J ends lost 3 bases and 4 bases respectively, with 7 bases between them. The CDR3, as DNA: TGTGCCAGCAGTTTTACCCCATACAATGAGCAGTTCTTC. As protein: CASSFTPYNEQFF.

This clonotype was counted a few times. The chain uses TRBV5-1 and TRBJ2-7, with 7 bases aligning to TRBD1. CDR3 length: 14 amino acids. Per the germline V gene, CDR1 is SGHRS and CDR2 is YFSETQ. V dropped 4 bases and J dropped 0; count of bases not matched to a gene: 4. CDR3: CASSPGQSSYEQYF. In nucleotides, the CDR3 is TGCGCCAGCAGCCCGGGACAGAGCTCCTACGAGCAGTACTTC.

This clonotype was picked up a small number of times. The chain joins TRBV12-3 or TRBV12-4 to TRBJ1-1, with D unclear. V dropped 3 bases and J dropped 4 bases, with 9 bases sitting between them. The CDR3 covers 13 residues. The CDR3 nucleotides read TGTGCCAGCAGTTTTATGGGGAGCACTGAAGCTTTCTTT. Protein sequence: CASSFMGSTEAFF.

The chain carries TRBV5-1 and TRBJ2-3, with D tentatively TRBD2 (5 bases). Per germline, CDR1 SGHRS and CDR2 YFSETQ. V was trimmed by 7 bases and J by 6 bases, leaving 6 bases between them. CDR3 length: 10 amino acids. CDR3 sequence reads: CASGEDTQYF. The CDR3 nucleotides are TGCGCCAGCGGGGAGGATACGCAGTATTTT. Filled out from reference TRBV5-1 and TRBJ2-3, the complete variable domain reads KAGVTQTPRYLIKTRGQQVTLSCSPISGHRSVSWYQQTPGQGLQFLFEYFSETQRNKGNFPGRFSGRQFSNSRSEMNVSTLELGDSALYLCASGEDTQYFGPGTRLTVL.

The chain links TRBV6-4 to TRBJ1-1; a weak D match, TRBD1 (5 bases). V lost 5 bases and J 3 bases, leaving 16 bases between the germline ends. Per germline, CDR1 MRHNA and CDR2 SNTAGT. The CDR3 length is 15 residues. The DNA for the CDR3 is TGTGCCAGCAGTAGAGGGTTTGGAGGGGACACTGAAGCTTTCTTT. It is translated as CASSRGFGGDTEAFF.

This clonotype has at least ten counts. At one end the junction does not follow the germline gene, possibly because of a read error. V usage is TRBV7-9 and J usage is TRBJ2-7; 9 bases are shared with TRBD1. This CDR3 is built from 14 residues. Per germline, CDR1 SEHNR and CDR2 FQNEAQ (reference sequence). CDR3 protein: CASSSLQGARKPGF. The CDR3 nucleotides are TGTGCCAGCAGCTCGCTACAGGGGGCGCGTAAACCGGGCTTC.

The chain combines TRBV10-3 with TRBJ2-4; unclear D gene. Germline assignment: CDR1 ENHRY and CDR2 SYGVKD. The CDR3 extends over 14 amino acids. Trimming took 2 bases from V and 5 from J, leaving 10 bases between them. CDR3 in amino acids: CAISEGVPQNIQYF. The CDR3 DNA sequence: TGTGCCATCAGTGAGGGTGTTCCGCAAAACATTCAGTACTTC.

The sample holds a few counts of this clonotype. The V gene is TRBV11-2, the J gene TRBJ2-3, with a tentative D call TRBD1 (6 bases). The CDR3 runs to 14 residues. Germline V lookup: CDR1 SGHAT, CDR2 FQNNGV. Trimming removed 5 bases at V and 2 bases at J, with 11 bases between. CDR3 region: CASSRGQFTDTQYF. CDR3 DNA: TGTGCCAGCAGCCGCGGACAGTTCACAGATACGCAGTATTTT.

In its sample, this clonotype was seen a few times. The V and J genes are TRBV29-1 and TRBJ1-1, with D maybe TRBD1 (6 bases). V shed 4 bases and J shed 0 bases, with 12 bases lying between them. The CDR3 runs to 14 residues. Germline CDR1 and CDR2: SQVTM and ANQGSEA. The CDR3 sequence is CSVGGQRLNTEAFF. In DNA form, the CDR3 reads TGCAGCGTTGGAGGACAGCGATTGAACACTGAAGCTTTCTTT.

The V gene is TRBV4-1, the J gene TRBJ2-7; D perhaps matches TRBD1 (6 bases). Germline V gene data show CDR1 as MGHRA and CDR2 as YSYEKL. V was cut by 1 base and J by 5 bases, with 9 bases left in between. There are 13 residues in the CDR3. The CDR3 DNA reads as TGCGCCAGCAGCCAAGCCAGGGGCGACGAGCAGTACTTC. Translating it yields CASSQARGDEQYF.

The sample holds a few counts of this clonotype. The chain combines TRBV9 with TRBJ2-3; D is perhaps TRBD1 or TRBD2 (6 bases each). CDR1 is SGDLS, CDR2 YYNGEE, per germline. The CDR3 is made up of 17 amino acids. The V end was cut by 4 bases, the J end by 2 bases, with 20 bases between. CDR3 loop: CASSPLGGISSTDTQYF. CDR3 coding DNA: TGTGCCAGCAGCCCCCTAGGGGGGATTTCTTCCACAGATACGCAGTATTTT.

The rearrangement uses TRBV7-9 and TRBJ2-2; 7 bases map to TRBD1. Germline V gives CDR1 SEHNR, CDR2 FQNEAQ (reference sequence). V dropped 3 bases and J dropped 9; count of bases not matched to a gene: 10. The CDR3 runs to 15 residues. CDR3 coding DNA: TGTGCCAGCAGCTTCGGACAGGTGAAAGATCGGGAGCTGTTTTTT. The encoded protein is CASSFGQVKDRELFF. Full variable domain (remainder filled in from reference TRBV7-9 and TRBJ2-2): DTGVSQNPRHKITKRGQNVTFRCDPISEHNRLYWYRQTLGQGPEFLTYFQNEAQLEKSRLLSDRFSAERPKGSFSTLEIQRTEQGDSAMYLCASSFGQVKDRELFFGEGSRLTVL.

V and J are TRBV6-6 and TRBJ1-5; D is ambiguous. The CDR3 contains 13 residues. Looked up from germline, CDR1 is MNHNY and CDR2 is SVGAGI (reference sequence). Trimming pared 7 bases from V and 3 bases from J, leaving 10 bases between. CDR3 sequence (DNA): TGTGCCAGCACCAACTTAGCCAATCAGCCCCAGCATTTT. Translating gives CASTNLANQPQHF.

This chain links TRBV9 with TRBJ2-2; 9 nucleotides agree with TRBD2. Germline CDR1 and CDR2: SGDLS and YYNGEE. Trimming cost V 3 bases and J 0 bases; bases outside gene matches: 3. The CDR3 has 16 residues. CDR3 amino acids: CASSGGLAANTGELFF. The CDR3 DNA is TGTGCCAGCAGCGGGGGACTAGCAGCGAACACCGGGGAGCTGTTTTTT.

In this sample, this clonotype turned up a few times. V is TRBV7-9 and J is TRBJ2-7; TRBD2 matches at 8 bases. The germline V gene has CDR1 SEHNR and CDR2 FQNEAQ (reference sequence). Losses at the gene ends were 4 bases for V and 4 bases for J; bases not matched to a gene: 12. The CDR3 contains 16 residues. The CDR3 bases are TGTGCCAGCAGCTCACAACCGGGACTAGGTGAATACGAGCAGTACTTC. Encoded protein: CASSSQPGLGEYEQYF.

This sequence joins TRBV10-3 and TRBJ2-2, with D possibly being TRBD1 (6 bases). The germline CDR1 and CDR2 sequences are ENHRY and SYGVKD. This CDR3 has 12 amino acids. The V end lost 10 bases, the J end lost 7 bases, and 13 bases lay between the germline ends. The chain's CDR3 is CATAGVHGELFF. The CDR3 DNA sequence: TGTGCCACCGCAGGGGTACACGGGGAGCTGTTTTTT.

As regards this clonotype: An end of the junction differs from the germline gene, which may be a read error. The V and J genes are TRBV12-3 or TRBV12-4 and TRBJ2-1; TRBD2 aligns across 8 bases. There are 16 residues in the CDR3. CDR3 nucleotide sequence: TGTGCCACCAGTTATCCGCCCGGGGGGGGGCCAGATGAGCAGTTCTTC. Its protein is CATSYPPGGGPDEQFF.